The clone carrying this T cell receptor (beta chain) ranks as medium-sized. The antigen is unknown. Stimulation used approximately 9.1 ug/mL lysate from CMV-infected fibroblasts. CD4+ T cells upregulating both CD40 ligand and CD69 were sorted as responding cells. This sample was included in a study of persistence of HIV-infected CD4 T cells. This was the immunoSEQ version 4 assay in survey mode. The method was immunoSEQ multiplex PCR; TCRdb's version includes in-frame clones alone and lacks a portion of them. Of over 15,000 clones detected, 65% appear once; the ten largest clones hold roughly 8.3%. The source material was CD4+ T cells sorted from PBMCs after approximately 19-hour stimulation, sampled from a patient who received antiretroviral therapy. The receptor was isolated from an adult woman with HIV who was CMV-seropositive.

The CDR3 DNA follows: TGTGCCAGTACCCCCGGGACAGGGCAACGCAATGAGCAGTTCTTC. Protein product: CASTPGTGQRNEQFF. This chain joins TRBV19 and TRBJ2-1; 9 bases are a match to TRBD1. CDR3 length equals 15 residues. CDR1 is LNHDA and CDR2 is SQIVND in the germline V gene (reference sequence). V was clipped by 7 bases and J by 6 bases; unmatched bases: 10.